The TCR beta chain under discussion was sequenced for a study of blood T cell repertoires in COVID-19 (dated by TCRdb to 2018 to 2021). With respect to the entire study: Samples from collaborators originated in the United States, Italy and Spain and spanned both the acute and convalescent phases of COVID-19. A freely available public database, intended as a resource for researchers studying the immune response to SARS-CoV-2, is where the repertoires were released. Where available, HLA class I and class II types were taken from metadata supplied by the sample provider and were not determined by assay-based typing. The prospective study material was composed of cDNA or gDNA derived from T cells, B-cell-depleted T cells, or PBMCs. Subjects who had been exposed to COVID-19, were actively infected with it, or had recovered from it provided the deeply sampled blood TCRbeta repertoires that made up the dataset. The samples were drawn from two sources: the first 160 participants of the ongoing ImmuneRACE study, and 950 to 1,500 subjects contributed by 6 global collaborators. Nearly every sample came with metadata listing a de-identified subject ID, COVID-19 status, age in years and sex.

The immunoSEQ Assay, a bias-controlled multiplex PCR, was used to amplify TCRbeta CDR3 regions from genomic DNA. Regarding the original processing steps: The number of nucleated cells in each sample was estimated from the amplification of reference gene primers within the assay. To quantify the absolute abundance of each unique TCRbeta CDR3 rearrangement, sequence reads were collapsed and filtered. For each sample, productive Simpson clonality was calculated as the square root of Simpson's diversity index over productive rearrangements. The immuneACCESS repertoire file appears here via TCRdb, limited to in-frame rearrangements. These files lack a portion of the clones; in checked studies, under half of the deficit traces to unresolved V genes, and the cause of the others is not known. V, J and clone size were drawn from that table, and D and trimming were deduced from the DNA. For this sample there are 260,000 or so clones; roughly 90% appear just once. Of the sample, just over 2.5% falls within the top ten clones.

Paper-wide results and their limitations: The amount of clinical and demographic metadata varied by source and participant and was provided uncurated.

Points on this clone: Its target antigen remains unknown. No clone much larger than this one lies a single base away; base qualities are absent.

Unmatched junction bases come to 8, with V trimmed by 1 base and J by 10 bases. From its cysteine to its phenylalanine, the CDR3 spans 15 amino acids. Kept here is only the CDR3 DNA, which spans 45 bases and is read in frame from base 1. CDR1 and CDR2 were assigned from the germline V gene (reference sequence) as LNHNV and YYDKDF. Participants in the prospective study were aged roughly 18 to 100 years, lived in 24 United States geographic areas, and enrolled through a virtual design. In the prospective study, participants were assigned to cohorts based on the clinical history participants reported in a screening survey and a study questionnaire. Mobile phlebotomists in the prospective study collected whole blood, serum and a nasopharyngeal or oropharyngeal swab from every participant. Additional blood draws and questionnaires over an approximately two-month period could optionally be provided by prospective study participants. Blood samples from the prospective study were shipped frozen or at room temperature prior to DNA extraction.

The origin of this receptor is a woman in her 30s with acute COVID-19. Sequencing was carried out using PBMCs or T cells enriched from blood (not recorded which). The chain was built from TRBV15 and TRBJ1-4, and 8 junctional nucleotides match TRBD1. At the DNA level, the sequence is TGTGCCACCAGCAGAGGGACAGGGCTAGGGGCAAAACTGTTTTTT. Translated, this is CATSRGTGLGAKLFF.